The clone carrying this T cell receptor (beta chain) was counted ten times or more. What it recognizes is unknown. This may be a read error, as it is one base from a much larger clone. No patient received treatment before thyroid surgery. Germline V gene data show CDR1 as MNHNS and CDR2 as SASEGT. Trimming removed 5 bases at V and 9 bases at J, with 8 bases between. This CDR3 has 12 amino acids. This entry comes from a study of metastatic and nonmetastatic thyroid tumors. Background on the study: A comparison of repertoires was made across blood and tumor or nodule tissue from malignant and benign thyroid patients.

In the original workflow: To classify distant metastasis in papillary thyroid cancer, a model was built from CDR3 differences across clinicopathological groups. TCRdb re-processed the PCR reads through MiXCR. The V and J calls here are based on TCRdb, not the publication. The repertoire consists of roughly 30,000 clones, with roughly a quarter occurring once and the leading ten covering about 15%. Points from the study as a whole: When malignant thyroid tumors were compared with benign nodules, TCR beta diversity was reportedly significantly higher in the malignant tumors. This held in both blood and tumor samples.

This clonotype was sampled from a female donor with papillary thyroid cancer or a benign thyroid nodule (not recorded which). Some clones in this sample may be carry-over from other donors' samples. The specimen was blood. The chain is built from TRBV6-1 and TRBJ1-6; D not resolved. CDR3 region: CASSSGSSPLHF. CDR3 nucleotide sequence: TGTGCCAGCAGTTCGGGTAGTTCACCCCTCCACTTT.